These T cell receptor beta chains were read from a single sample in a study of blood T cell repertoires in COVID-19. Clones were read by immunoSEQ multiplex PCR, and TCRdb kept only the in-frame ones, dropping some. The table shows some 230,000 clones, with 85% to 90% occurring only once. Sequencing was performed on PBMCs or T cells enriched from blood (not recorded which). All receptors come from a young woman in a cohort exposed to, infected with or recovered from COVID-19 (not recorded which). Both conserved end residues are part of each CDR3. The D gene is left open where the match is weak. Size values are once, few and many counts, or a class for expanded clones, and some rows have none.

clone size,J gene,V gene,D gene,CDR3 DNA,CDR3 protein
-,TRBJ1-1,TRBV19,-,TGTGCCAGTAGTATAGATCCAGGGTTGGGGACTGAAGCTTTCTTT,CASSIDPGLGTEAFF
-,TRBJ1-2,TRBV3-1/TRBV3-2,-,TGTGCCAGCAGCCTAGGGACAAGTGGCTACACCTTC,CASSLGTSGYTF
once,TRBJ2-3,TRBV7-8,TRBD2,TGTGCCAGCGTAGCGGGGGGAGTTGATACGCAGTATTTT,CASVAGGVDTQYF
-,TRBJ1-1,TRBV5-1,-,TGCGCCAGCAGCTTGGACAGAGCAAACACTGAAGCTTTCTTT,CASSLDRANTEAFF
-,TRBJ2-4,TRBV14,TRBD2,TGTGCCAGCAGCCAAGATTGGGGACTAGCAGTAGCCAAAAACATTCAGTACTTC,CASSQDWGLAVAKNIQYF
-,TRBJ1-2,TRBV5-6,TRBD1,TGTGCCAGCAGCCCGAGAGACAGGGGCGGATACTATGGCTACACCTTC,CASSPRDRGGYYGYTF
-,TRBJ1-5,TRBV2,-,TGTGCCAGCAGTGAAAAATTAGGAGAAGGGGCTCAGCCCCAGCATTTT,CASSEKLGEGAQPQHF
-,TRBJ1-1,TRBV4-2,TRBD1,TGTGCCAGCAGCCAAGTGTCTGACAGGGCGAACACTGAAGCTTTCTTT,CASSQVSDRANTEAFF
few,TRBJ2-1,TRBV19,TRBD2,TGTGCCAGTAGTTCACTAGCGGGGGGCCGGGGCAATGAGCAGTTCTTC,CASSSLAGGRGNEQFF
once,TRBJ1-2,TRBV24-1,-,TGTGCCACCAGTGGGCCAGACAGATTCTATGGCTACACCTTC,CATSGPDRFYGYTF
once,TRBJ1-5,TRBV5-3,-,TGTGCCAGGAGCCCCCCCGTCCGGTTTCTGAATCAGCCCCAGCATTTT,CARSPPVRFLNQPQHF
-,TRBJ1-1,TRBV7-2,TRBD1,TGTGCCAGCAGCTGGAGACAGGGCCCGAACACTGAAGCTTTCTTT,CASSWRQGPNTEAFF
-,TRBJ1-2,TRBV12-3/TRBV12-4,-,TGTGCCAGCAGTTTCGAGGCCTATGGCTACACCTTC,CASSFEAYGYTF
-,TRBJ1-1,TRBV5-1,TRBD1,TGCGCCAGCAGCTTGGATTCAGGGGGCACTGAAGCTTTCTTT,CASSLDSGGTEAFF
-,TRBJ1-1,TRBV4-2,-,TGTGCCAGCAGCCAAGACACGGACACTGAAGCTTTCTTT,CASSQDTDTEAFF
-,TRBJ1-1,TRBV7-9,-,TGTGCCAGCAGCTCCTTACAGGGTTATTCTGAAGCTTTCTTT,CASSSLQGYSEAFF
-,TRBJ1-2,TRBV2,-,TGTGCCAGCAGTTCCCAACCGGGACTTTCCTATGGCTACACCTTC,CASSSQPGLSYGYTF
once,TRBJ2-2,TRBV18,TRBD1,TGTGCCAGCTCACCGACCGGGACAGGGATTACCGGGGAGCTGTTTTTT,CASSPTGTGITGELFF
-,TRBJ2-1,TRBV25-1,TRBD1,TGTGCCAGCAGTGCTACAGGGGTCGGTAATGAGCAGTTCTTC,CASSATGVGNEQFF
-,TRBJ1-1,TRBV7-9,TRBD1,TGTGCCAGCAGCTTAGGGGGGGACAGTTTACTTCGGAGGAACACTGAAGCTTTCTTT,CASSLGGDSLLRRNTEAFF
-,TRBJ2-7,TRBV28,-,TGTGCCAGCAGTTCGGCGAGCCAGGGTATCGACGAGCAGTACTTC,CASSSASQGIDEQYF
-,TRBJ1-1,TRBV6-5,TRBD1,TGTGCCAGTTCGCCCCCCAATTGGGACAGGGTGTTCTTT,CASSPPNWDRVFF
-,TRBJ1-2,TRBV5-4,TRBD1,TGTGCCAGCAGCCCCGGGACAGGGCTTTTTGGCTACACCTTC,CASSPGTGLFGYTF
-,TRBJ1-2,TRBV12-3/TRBV12-4,-,TGTGCCAGCAGATTCCGGGAGTATGGCTACACCTTC,CASRFREYGYTF
-,TRBJ1-4,TRBV27,TRBD1,TGTGCCAGCAGTCCGCAACAGGGGCGGAATGAAAAACTGTTTTTT,CASSPQQGRNEKLFF
-,TRBJ2-5,TRBV10-3,TRBD1,TGTGCCATCAGAAGAGGACCGGGACAGCAAGAGACCCAGTACTTC,CAIRRGPGQQETQYF
-,TRBJ2-2,TRBV5-8,TRBD2,TGTGCCAGCAGCACCGGGACTAGCGGCTACACCGGGGAGCTGTTTTTT,CASSTGTSGYTGELFF
once,TRBJ2-5,TRBV29-1,-,TGCAGCGGAGCTCAAGAGACCCAGTACTTC,CSGAQETQYF
-,TRBJ2-2,TRBV27,-,TGTGCCAGCAGGATCCTCTCGGGTATGGGGGAGCTGTTTTTT,CASRILSGMGELFF
-,TRBJ2-7,TRBV7-9,TRBD1,TGTGCCAGCAGCTTTGAACAGGGGATCTACGAGCAGTACTTC,CASSFEQGIYEQYF
-,TRBJ1-2,TRBV5-1,TRBD1,TGCGCCAGCAGCATAGAACAGGGGGTCGGCTACACCTTC,CASSIEQGVGYTF
-,TRBJ2-1,TRBV27,-,TGTGCCAGCAGTTTACCCTCGGGGGGCGGGTACAATGAGCAGTTCTTC,CASSLPSGGGYNEQFF
-,TRBJ1-1,TRBV28,-,TGTGCCAGCAGTCCTACCCGGTTGAGGGCTTATGAAGCTTTCTTT,CASSPTRLRAYEAFF
-,TRBJ1-6,TRBV30,-,TGTGCCTGGAACAGTGATTATAATTCACCCCTCCACTTT,CAWNSDYNSPLHF
-,TRBJ1-2,TRBV28,-,TGTGCCAGCAGTTTAGGTTTCGCAGCTAACTATGGCTACACCTTC,CASSLGFAANYGYTF
-,TRBJ2-2,TRBV3-1/TRBV3-2,TRBD2,TGTGCCAGCAGCGAGGATAGCGGGAGTAATTTCGGGGAGCTGTTTTTT,CASSEDSGSNFGELFF
-,TRBJ1-5,TRBV12-3/TRBV12-4,-,TGTGCCAGCAGTTTAGCCCTACTCGCGCCCCAGCATTTT,CASSLALLAPQHF
once,TRBJ1-1,TRBV24-1,-,TGTGCCACCAGTGGAGGGCCCGGGAGGGACACTGAAGCTTTCTTT,CATSGGPGRDTEAFF
-,TRBJ1-2,TRBV12-3/TRBV12-4,-,TGTGCCAGCAGGTCGGGACACCCCTACACCTTC,CASRSGHPYTF
-,TRBJ2-5,TRBV5-1,-,TGCGCCAGCAGCTTGTTAGGGGACTTAAGAGAGACCCAGTACTTC,CASSLLGDLRETQYF
-,TRBJ1-2,TRBV19,-,TGTGCCAGTAGTATTAGCCTAAAGCCGGATGGCTACACCTTC,CASSISLKPDGYTF
-,TRBJ2-3,TRBV4-2,TRBD2,TGTGCCAGCAGCCAAGGGCCTGCGGCGGGAGGTCGTTTGCATACGCAGTATTTT,CASSQGPAAGGRLHTQYF
-,TRBJ1-5,TRBV6-6,TRBD1,TGTGCCAGCAGCGGACAGGGGGGCCAGCCCCAGCATTTT,CASSGQGGQPQHF
-,TRBJ2-3,TRBV24-1,-,TGTGCCACCAGTGCGCCTACCAGCACAGATACGCAGTATTTT,CATSAPTSTDTQYF
-,TRBJ1-5,TRBV28,TRBD1,TGTGCCAGCAGTTTGGGTCAGGGGGCTCCCAGCCAGCATTTT,CASSLGQGAPSQHF
-,TRBJ2-3,TRBV20-1,-,TGCAGTGCTAGTGTAGCCACAGATACGCAGTATTTT,CSASVATDTQYF
-,TRBJ1-3,TRBV6-1,-,TGTGCCAGCAGTGAAGACAGGTCTGGAAACACCATATATTTT,CASSEDRSGNTIYF
-,TRBJ2-7,TRBV5-6,-,TGTGCCAGCAGCCCACGGACATCTCACTACGAGCAGTACTTC,CASSPRTSHYEQYF
-,TRBJ1-3,TRBV10-3,-,TGTGCCACCTTTACGGACTGGGCCTCTGGAAACACCATATATTTT,CATFTDWASGNTIYF
-,TRBJ2-5,TRBV3-1/TRBV3-2,-,TGTGCCAGTAAAAAGACCCAGTACTTC,CASKKTQYF
-,TRBJ2-1,TRBV10-3,-,TGTGCCATCAGTAGGAGCAATGAGCAGTTCTTC,CAISRSNEQFF
-,TRBJ2-1,TRBV30,-,TGTGCCTGGAGTGTTGGGGCGGGACAGCAGTTCTTC,CAWSVGAGQQFF
-,TRBJ2-5,TRBV27,TRBD1,TGTGCCAGCAGTTGGAGACAGGGGCAAGAGACCCAGTACTTC,CASSWRQGQETQYF